This T cell receptor beta chain emerged from a study of blood T cell repertoires in COVID-19 (TCRdb year 2020). At the level of the whole study: Collaborator samples came from the United States, Italy and Spain and covered acute and convalescent phases of COVID-19. The prospective study material was composed of cDNA or gDNA derived from T cells, B-cell-depleted T cells, or PBMCs. Deeply sampled blood TCRbeta repertoires from subjects exposed to, actively infected with, or recovered from COVID-19 were included in the dataset. The repertoires were released in a freely available public database intended as a resource for research on the immune response to SARS-CoV-2. Samples were obtained from the ongoing ImmuneRACE study (first 160 participants) and from 1,254 subjects provided by 6 global collaborators. A de-identified subject ID, COVID-19 status, age in years and sex were almost always included in the sample metadata. Where HLA class I and class II types were available, the types were taken from metadata supplied by the sample provider, not from assay-based typing. Paper-wide results and their limitations: The amount of clinical and demographic metadata varied by source and participant and was provided uncurated.

V loses 2 bases, J loses 6 bases, and the germline ends lie 11 bases apart. The germline V gene (reference sequence) gives CDR1 as SEHNR and CDR2 as FQNEAQ. Including the terminal cysteine and phenylalanine, the CDR3 comprises 13 residues. CDR3 DNA is the only sequence kept; it has 39 bases, read in frame from the first base. The immunoSEQ Assay, a bias-controlled multiplex PCR, was used to amplify TCRbeta CDR3 regions from genomic DNA. The authors processed their data as follows. Nucleated cell counts per sample were estimated from amplification of reference gene primers within the assay. To quantify the absolute abundance of each unique TCRbeta CDR3 rearrangement, sequence reads were collapsed and filtered. For each sample, productive Simpson clonality was calculated as the square root of Simpson's diversity index over productive rearrangements. Held by TCRdb, this immuneACCESS table contains in-frame sequences only and omits some clones. Under half of the omission traces to an unresolved V gene where checked; the cause of the rest is unknown. Clone size and V and J calls were adopted from that table, with D and trimming inferred from the DNA. The table for this sample lists about 150,000 clones; about 87% of them were counted only once. The ten largest make up under 12% of the sample.

A note on this clone: Its antigen has not been determined. No much larger clone exists at a distance of one base, and base qualities are not known.

Whole blood was collected in K2EDTA tubes by collaborating institutions according to the institutions' own protocols. Collaborator samples were shipped for TCRbeta analysis as frozen whole blood, isolated PBMCs, or DNA extracted from either sample type. The clonotype comes from a man aged 60 to 75 with active or convalescent COVID-19. Recombination connected TRBV7-9 to TRBJ2-7; the D gene is perhaps TRBD1, from 7 matching bases. Source material: peripheral blood. CDR3 loop: CASSLPQGGEQYF. Read as DNA, the sequence is TGTGCCAGCAGCTTACCCCAGGGGGGCGAGCAGTACTTC.